This record looks at one T cell receptor (beta chain) sequence and its context. This CDR3 is 17 amino acids long. Trimming pared 0 bases from V and 8 bases from J, leaving 20 bases between. From germline, CDR1 is LNHNV and CDR2 YYDKDF (reference sequence). These data are taken from a study of T cells after yellow fever vaccination. Using its own MiXCR run on the 5' RACE reads, TCRdb lists one record per CDR3 protein. The sample holds around 600,000 distinct CDR3 sequences, roughly an eighth seen once. This clonotype was sampled from a man aged 25-40 years who received the YFV17D yellow fever vaccine. Sequencing was performed on PBMCs, taken on the day of the yellow fever booster vaccination. The gene calls are TRBV15 and TRBJ2-4; D may be TRBD1 (6 bases). The CDR3 nucleotides are TGTGCCACCAGCAGAGAGTACGCCGACAGGTCCGGGGACATTCAGTACTTC. This sequence encodes CATSREYADRSGDIQYF.